This record concerns one TCR beta chain sequence. What it recognizes is unknown. This entry is derived from a study of cytomegalovirus exposure and HLA in healthy donors. Findings and caveats of the study: The study designated 160 or so TCR beta chains cytomegalovirus-associated. Later, an analysis found that TCR clusters from the first cohort tended to co-occur in the roughly 130 validation repertoires.

The ends were cut back, 2 bases at V and 5 bases at J, with 12 bases in the middle. Germline CDR1 and CDR2: MNHNS and SASEGT. CDR3 length: 14 residues. The assay was immunoSEQ multiplex PCR, and TCRdb's table has in-frame clones only and misses some. The sample records 180,000 or so clones, around 83% being singletons. Sequencing used PBMCs. The clonotype comes from a woman aged 30 to 39 in good health and CMV-seropositive. The chain has TRBV6-1 and TRBJ2-5, with D perhaps matching TRBD1 (6 bases). Here the CDR3 DNA reads TGTGCCAGCAGTGAACTGGGGGCAGGGGAGACCCAGTACTTC. Amino acid sequence: CASSELGAGETQYF.